This TCR beta chain was captured in a study of technical replicates of blood from a few donors. From germline, CDR1 is LNHDA and CDR2 SQIVND (reference sequence). J lost 8 bases, V lost 0 bases, and 12 bases had no gene match. The CDR3 extends over 18 amino acids. The method was immunoSEQ multiplex PCR; TCRdb's version includes in-frame clones alone and lacks a portion of them. The profile shows about 97,000 clones, about 96% of them singletons. The sequenced material came from T cells isolated from PBMCs. This clonotype was obtained from a human donor in good health. The chain couples TRBV19 to TRBJ2-1, with TRBD2 identical over 11 bases. CDR3 region: CASSIEVIAGGYGDEQFF. The CDR3 bases are TGTGCCAGTAGTATAGAGGTGATAGCGGGAGGGTACGGGGATGAGCAGTTCTTC.